Described below is a single TCR beta chain sequence and its context. The CDR3 sequence is 11 residues long. V trimming: 3 bases; J trimming: 9 bases; junction bases outside the gene matches: 5. In germline, CDR1 is DFQATT, CDR2 SNEGSKA (reference sequence). Together with a sample-barcoded 5' primer, a J-beta primer mix was included in a second PCR lasting about 6 to 11 cycles. Researchers report that a template-switch adaptor with 12 random nucleotides tagged each cDNA molecule. Using its own MiXCR run on the 5' RACE reads, TCRdb lists one record per CDR3 protein. This sample yields some 920,000 distinct CDR3 sequences, of which roughly 51% are seen a single time; about a fifth belongs to the top ten. The sample belongs to a study of blood T cells in healthy people across ages.

This clonotype originated in a woman aged 55-69 years in good health. This chain links TRBV20-1 with TRBJ2-7; 7 bases map to TRBD1. Sequenced material: blood. CDR3 in amino acids: CSARGRGPQYF. CDR3 nucleotides: TGCAGTGCTAGGGGAAGGGGGCCGCAGTACTTC.